This passage covers 18 T cell receptor beta chains from one sample sequenced in a study of vaccination effects on CD4 cells after COVID-19. Sequencing used immunoSEQ multiplex PCR; TCRdb keeps in-frame clones, though not all of them. Of 50,000 to 60,000 clones in the sample, 65% to 80% were seen once. The antigens these receptors bind are not known. Isolating CD4+ T cells followed about 10 days of culture. The sample here was CD4+ T cells from PBMCs cultured without peptide, taken before COVID-19 vaccination. Receptor source: a human donor who received a COVID-19 vaccine.

The chain combines TRBV5-1 with TRBJ1-1, with 9 bases that match TRBD1. Germline V gene sequence: CDR1 SGHRS, CDR2 YFSETQ. There are 14 residues in the CDR3. Trimming removed 3 bases from V and 3 bases from J; junction bases left unmatched: 3. The CDR3 protein is CASSSGQGDTEAFF. In DNA, the CDR3 is TGCGCCAGCAGCTCGGGACAGGGAGACACTGAAGCTTTCTTT.

This clone has only a few counts. V is TRBV5-5 and J is TRBJ1-2; a weak D match, TRBD1 (6 bases). The CDR3 is made up of 16 amino acids. The germline gives CDR1 SGHKS, CDR2 YYEKEE (reference sequence). Trimming took off 0 bases at V and 8 bases at J, with 20 bases between the two ends. The CDR3: CASSLATTGDYGGYTF. CDR3 DNA sequence: TGTGCCAGCAGCTTGGCGACGACAGGAGACTATGGGGGCTACACCTTC.

The chain has TRBV28 and TRBJ1-2; unclear D gene. In germline, CDR1 is MDHEN, CDR2 SYDVKM. The CDR3 totals 11 residues. The V end was cut by 5 bases, the J end by 3 bases, with 4 bases between. CDR3 in amino acids: CASSLYYGYTF. For the CDR3, the DNA is TGTGCCAGCAGTCTTTACTATGGCTACACCTTC.

The rearrangement uses TRBV19 and TRBJ2-5; D is uncertain. The CDR3 totals 15 residues. V lost 5 bases and J lost 5, with 18 bases in between. Germline assignment: CDR1 LNHDA and CDR2 SQIVND (reference sequence). The CDR3 loop reads CASSGRVWTSETQYF. Here the CDR3 DNA reads TGTGCCAGTAGTGGCCGGGTGTGGACGAGCGAGACCCAGTACTTC. Full variable domain (missing parts from reference TRBV19 and TRBJ2-5): DGGITQSPKYLFRKEGQNVTLSCEQNLNHDAMYWYRQDPGQGLRLIYYSQIVNDFQKGDIAEGYSVSREKKESFPLTVTSAQKNPTAFYLCASSGRVWTSETQYFGPGTRLLVL.

This clone was observed a handful of times. The chain employs TRBV3-1 (or the pseudogene TRBV3-2) and TRBJ1-1, with D uncertain. Germline V gives CDR1 LGHDT, CDR2 YNNKEL (reference sequence). The CDR3 consists of 12 residues. The V end was cut by 3 bases, the J end by 4 bases, with 6 bases between. CDR3 sequence (DNA): TGTGCCAGCAGCCAGGGTAGCACTGAAGCTTTCTTT. Translated: CASSQGSTEAFF.

CDR3: CASSPGTSSNTQYF. Here the CDR3 DNA reads TGTGCCAGCAGTCCCGGGACTAGTAGTAATACGCAGTATTTT. The genes are TRBV2 and TRBJ2-3; 8 bases are shared with TRBD2. Trimming cost V 5 bases and J 7 bases; bases outside gene matches: 8. This CDR3 is 14 amino acids long. Germline CDR1 SNHLY, CDR2 FYNNEI. The variable domain in full, completed from reference TRBV2 and TRBJ2-3, reads EPEVTQTPSHQVTQMGQEVILRCVPISNHLYFYWYRQILGQKVEFLVSFYNNEISEKSEIFDDQFSVERPDGSNFTLKIRSTKLEDSAMYFCASSPGTSSNTQYFGPGTRLTVL.

The chain has TRBV2 and TRBJ1-1, with TRBD1 matching over 9 bases. CDR3 size: 12 residues. CDR1 is SNHLY, CDR2 FYNNEI, per germline. V shed 4 bases, J shed 9 bases, and the junction held 3 bases outside the gene matches. The CDR3 DNA reads as TGTGCCAGCAGTGTACAGGGGGCTAAAGCTTTCTTT. It specifies CASSVQGAKAFF.

The chain joins TRBV5-5 to TRBJ2-1, with 8 bases fitting TRBD2. Unmatched junction bases numbered 3, after V lost 4 bases and J lost 6 bases. This CDR3 contains 13 residues. Germline loops: CDR1 SGHKS, CDR2 YYEKEE (reference sequence). The CDR3 region is CASSQGLVNEQFF. In nucleotides, the CDR3 is TGTGCCAGCAGCCAGGGACTAGTCAATGAGCAGTTCTTC. Looking up the rest from reference TRBV5-5 and TRBJ2-1 gives the full variable domain: DAGVTQSPTHLIKTRGQQVTLRCSPISGHKSVSWYQQVLGQGPQFIFQYYEKEERGRGNFPDRFSARQFPNYSSELNVNALLLGDSALYLCASSQGLVNEQFFGPGTRLTVL.

The rearrangement uses TRBV2 and TRBJ2-6; possibly TRBD2 for D (7 bases). Germline V gene data show CDR1 as SNHLY and CDR2 as FYNNEI. The CDR3 contains 15 residues. V lost 6 bases to trimming and J lost 4 bases, with 13 bases between them. CDR3 in amino acids: CASSIRGAGANVLTF. DNA of the CDR3: TGTGCCAGCAGCATACGGGGGGCCGGGGCCAACGTCCTGACTTTC.

The V and J genes are TRBV7-2 and TRBJ2-3; 11 bases are a match to TRBD2. The germline gives CDR1 SGHTA, CDR2 FQGNSA. The ends lost 1 base at V and 5 bases at J; junction bases unmatched: 2. The CDR3 is 15 residues long. CDR3 sequence (DNA): TGTGCCAGCAGCTTAGTAGCGGGGGGGGAAGATACGCAGTATTTT. Encoded protein: CASSLVAGGEDTQYF. The full variable domain, completed using reference TRBV7-2 and TRBJ2-3, is GAGVSQSPSNKVTEKGKDVELRCDPISGHTALYWYRQSLGQGLEFLIYFQGNSAPDKSGLPSDRFSAERTGGSVSTLTIQRTQQEDSAVYLCASSLVAGGEDTQYFGPGTRLTVL.

The gene calls are TRBV11-3 and TRBJ2-2, with no clear D. Trimming stripped 1 base from V and 4 bases from J, with 13 bases between. CDR3 length equals 16 residues. Germline CDR1 reads SGHNT; CDR2 reads YENEEA. This CDR3 is CASSLAPGSSTGELFF. DNA of the CDR3: TGTGCCAGCAGCTTAGCCCCCGGTTCGAGCACCGGGGAGCTGTTTTTT. The full variable domain, its missing parts supplied by reference TRBV11-3 and TRBJ2-2, is EAGVVQSPRYKIIEKKQPVAFWCNPISGHNTLYWYLQNLGQGPELLIRYENEEAVDDSQLPKDRFSAERLKGVDSTLKIQPAELGDSAVYLCASSLAPGSSTGELFFGEGSRLTVL.

This clone was observed a handful of times. This rearrangement joins TRBV6-1 to TRBJ2-1; D ambiguous. The CDR3 loop spans 16 amino acids. Trimming left V 1 base short and J 3 bases short, with 13 bases between. From germline, CDR1 is MNHNS and CDR2 SASEGT. The CDR3 reads CASSEGGQLFYNEQFF. CDR3 coding DNA: TGTGCCAGCAGTGAAGGTGGGCAGCTGTTCTACAATGAGCAGTTCTTC.

The V call is TRBV6-5, the J call TRBJ1-2; D ambiguous. The CDR3 covers 13 residues. CDR1 MNHEY and CDR2 SVGAGI come from the germline V gene. Trimming cost V 10 bases and J 0 bases, with 12 bases left between them. The DNA for the CDR3 is TGTGCCATCGGGAAGTTCCCTAACTATGGCTACACCTTC. Amino acid sequence: CAIGKFPNYGYTF.

The rearrangement links TRBV11-2 to TRBJ2-2, with D unresolved. The CDR3 has 12 residues. Germline values: CDR1 SGHAT, CDR2 FQNNGV. Trimming shortened V by 1 base and J by 4 bases, and 1 base separated the two germline ends. The CDR3: CASSLGTGELFF. CDR3 coding DNA: TGTGCCAGCAGCTTAGGCACCGGGGAGCTGTTTTTT.

This chain connects TRBV4-2 to TRBJ2-5; D is unclear. The CDR3 sequence is 15 residues long. Trimming took off 0 bases at V and 5 bases at J, with 13 bases between the two ends. Germline CDR1 is LGHNA and CDR2 is YNFKEQ. The CDR3 DNA is TGTGCCAGCAGCCAAGAATTACGGAACGTGGAGACCCAGTACTTC. Translating gives CASSQELRNVETQYF.

This clone turned up a few times. This sequence joins TRBV19 and TRBJ1-1; possible D gene TRBD1, 5 bases. The CDR3 has 14 residues. The germline CDR1 and CDR2 sequences are LNHDA and SQIVND (reference sequence). Trimming removed 2 bases at V and 2 bases at J, with 9 bases between. The CDR3, as DNA: TGTGCCAGTAGTATAAATGGGGGAAACACTGAAGCTTTCTTT. Amino acid sequence: CASSINGGNTEAFF.

The chain joins TRBV18 to TRBJ1-4; 8 bases agree with TRBD1. Germline lookup yields CDR1 KGHSH and CDR2 LQKENI. CDR3 size: 15 residues. V dropped 1 base and J dropped 3; count of bases not matched to a gene: 1. The CDR3 region is CASSPQQGANEKLFF. The CDR3 DNA reads TGTGCCAGCTCACCACAACAGGGGGCTAATGAAAAACTGTTTTTT.

The chain carries TRBV18 and TRBJ1-4, with D tentatively TRBD1 (5 bases). Deletions cut 3 bases from V and 6 bases from J, with 11 bases between. The CDR3 spans 14 residues. CDR1 is KGHSH, CDR2 LQKENI, per germline. The chain's CDR3 is CASSPTGGDEKLFF. Written as DNA, the CDR3 is TGTGCCAGCTCACCGACGGGGGGGGATGAAAAACTGTTTTTT.